At least ten counts were recorded for the clone carrying this TCR beta chain. Its target is unknown. This specimen comes from a study of immune heterogeneity within non-small cell lung tumors. Germline CDR1 and CDR2: DFQATT and SNEGSKA (reference sequence). V lost 6 bases to trimming and J lost 4 bases, with 18 bases between them. CDR3 length: 14 residues. Study findings and constraints: Recurrence of the same dominant CDR3 beta clonotypes was seen across tumor sites within a patient, and site-unique high-frequency clones were present alongside them.

A multiplex PCR containing 32 V primers and 13 J primers was used to amplify TCR beta CDR3. TCRdb called the multiplex PCR reads again in MiXCR, with one record for every CDR3 protein. The table has more than 9,500 distinct CDR3 sequences, roughly 30% seen once. Template material for each sample was roughly 600 ng of bulk tumor genomic DNA. Several spatially distant biopsies were obtained per primary tumor intraoperatively. Samples came from untreated patients having curative surgery for newly diagnosed non-small cell lung cancer. This TCR was recovered from a man aged 55 to 70 with non-small cell lung cancer. The chain couples TRBV20-1 to TRBJ2-5; TRBD2 might be the D (6 bases). Sequencing was performed on lung tumor tissue. CDR3 nucleotides: TGCAGTGCCTCCTCGGCAGGGCGGGGAGAGACCCAGTACTTC. This translates into CSASSAGRGETQYF.